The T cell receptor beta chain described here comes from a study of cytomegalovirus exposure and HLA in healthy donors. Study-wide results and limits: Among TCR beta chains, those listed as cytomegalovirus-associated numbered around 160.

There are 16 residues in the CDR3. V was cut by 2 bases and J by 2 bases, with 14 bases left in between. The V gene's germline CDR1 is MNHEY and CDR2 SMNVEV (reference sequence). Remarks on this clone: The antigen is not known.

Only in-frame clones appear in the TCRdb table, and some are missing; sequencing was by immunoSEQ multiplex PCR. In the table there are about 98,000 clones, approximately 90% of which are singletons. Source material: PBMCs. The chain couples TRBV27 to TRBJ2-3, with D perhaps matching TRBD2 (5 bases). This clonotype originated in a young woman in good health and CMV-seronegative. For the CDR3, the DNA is TGTGCCAGCAGTTTAGACTCGAGGGCCCTCACAGATACGCAGTATTTT. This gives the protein CASSLDSRALTDTQYF.